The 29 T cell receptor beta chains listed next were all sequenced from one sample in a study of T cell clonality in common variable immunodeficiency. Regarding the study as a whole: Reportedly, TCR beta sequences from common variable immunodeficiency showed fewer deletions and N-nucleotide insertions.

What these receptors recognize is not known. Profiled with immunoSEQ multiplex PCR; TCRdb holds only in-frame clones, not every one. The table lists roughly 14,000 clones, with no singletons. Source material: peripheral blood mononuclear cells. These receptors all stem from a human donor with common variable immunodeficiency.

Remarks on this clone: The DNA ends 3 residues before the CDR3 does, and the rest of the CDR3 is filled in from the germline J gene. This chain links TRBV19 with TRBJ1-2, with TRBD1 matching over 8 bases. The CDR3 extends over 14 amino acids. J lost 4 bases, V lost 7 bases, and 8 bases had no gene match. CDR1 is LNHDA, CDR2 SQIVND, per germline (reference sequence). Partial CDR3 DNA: TGTGCCAGTACGTGGGACAGGTCCCTCTATGGC. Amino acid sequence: CASTWDRSLYG. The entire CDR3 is CASTWDRSLYGYTF.

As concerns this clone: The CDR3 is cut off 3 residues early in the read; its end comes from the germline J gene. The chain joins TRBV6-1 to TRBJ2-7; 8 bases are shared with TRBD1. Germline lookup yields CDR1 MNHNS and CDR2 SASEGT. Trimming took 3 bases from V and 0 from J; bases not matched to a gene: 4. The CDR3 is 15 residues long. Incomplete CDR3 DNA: TGTGCCAGCAGTGACCACCAGGGGGCCTCCTACGAG. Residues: CASSDHQGASYE. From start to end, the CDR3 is CASSDHQGASYEQYF.

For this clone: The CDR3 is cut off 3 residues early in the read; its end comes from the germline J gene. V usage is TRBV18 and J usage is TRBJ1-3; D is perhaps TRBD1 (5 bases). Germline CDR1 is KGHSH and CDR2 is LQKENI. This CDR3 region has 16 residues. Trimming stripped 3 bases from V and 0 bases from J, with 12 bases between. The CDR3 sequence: CASSPSGIGSGNTIYF. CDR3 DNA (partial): TGTGCCAGCTCACCCTCAGGGATCGGCTCTGGAAACACC.

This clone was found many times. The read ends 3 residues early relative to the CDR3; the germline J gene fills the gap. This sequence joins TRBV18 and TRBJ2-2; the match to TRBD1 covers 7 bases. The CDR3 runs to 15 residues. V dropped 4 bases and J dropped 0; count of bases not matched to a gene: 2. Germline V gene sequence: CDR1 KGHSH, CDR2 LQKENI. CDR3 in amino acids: CASSRGTANTGELFF. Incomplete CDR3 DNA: TGTGCCAGCTCACGGGGGACAGCGAACACCGGGGAG.

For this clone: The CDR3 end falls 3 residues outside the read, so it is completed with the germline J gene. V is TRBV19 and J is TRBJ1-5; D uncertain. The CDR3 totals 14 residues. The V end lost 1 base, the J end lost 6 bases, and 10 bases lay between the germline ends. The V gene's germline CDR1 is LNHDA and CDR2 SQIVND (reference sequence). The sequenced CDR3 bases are TGTGCCAGTAGTATAGGGTACCCCGGTCAGCCC. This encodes CASSIGYPGQP. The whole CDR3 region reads CASSIGYPGQPQHF.

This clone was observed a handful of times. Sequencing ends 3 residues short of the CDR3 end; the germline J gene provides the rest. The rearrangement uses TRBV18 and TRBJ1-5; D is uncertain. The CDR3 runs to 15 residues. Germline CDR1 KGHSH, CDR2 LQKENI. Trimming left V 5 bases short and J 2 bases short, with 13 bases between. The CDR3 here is CASSDRRAGNQPQHF. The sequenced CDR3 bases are TGTGCCAGCTCAGATAGGAGGGCTGGCAATCAGCCC.

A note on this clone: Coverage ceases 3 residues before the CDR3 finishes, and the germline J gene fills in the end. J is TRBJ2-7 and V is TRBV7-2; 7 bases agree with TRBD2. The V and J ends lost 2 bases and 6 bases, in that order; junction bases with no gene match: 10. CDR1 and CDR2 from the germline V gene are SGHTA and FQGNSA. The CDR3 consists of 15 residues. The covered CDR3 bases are TGTGCCAGCAGCTTAAGCGGTAGCGGGTCCGGCGAG. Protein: CASSLSGSGSGE. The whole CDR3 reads CASSLSGSGSGEQYF.

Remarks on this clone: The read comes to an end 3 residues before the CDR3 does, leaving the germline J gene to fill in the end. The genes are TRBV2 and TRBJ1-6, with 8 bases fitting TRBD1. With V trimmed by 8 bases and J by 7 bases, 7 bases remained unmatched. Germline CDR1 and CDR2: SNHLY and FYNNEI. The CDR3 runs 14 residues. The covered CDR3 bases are TGTGCCAGCCGAGGGACAGGAGGGAATTCACCC. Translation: CASRGTGGNSP. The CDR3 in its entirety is CASRGTGGNSPLHF.

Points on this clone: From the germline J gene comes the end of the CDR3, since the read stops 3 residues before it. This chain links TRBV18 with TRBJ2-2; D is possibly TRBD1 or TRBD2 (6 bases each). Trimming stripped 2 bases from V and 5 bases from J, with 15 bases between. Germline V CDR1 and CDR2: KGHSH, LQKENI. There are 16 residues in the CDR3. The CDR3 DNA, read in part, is TGTGCCAGCTCACCAGTTATCAGGGGAGGAACCGGGGAG. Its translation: CASSPVIRGGTGE. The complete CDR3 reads CASSPVIRGGTGELFF.

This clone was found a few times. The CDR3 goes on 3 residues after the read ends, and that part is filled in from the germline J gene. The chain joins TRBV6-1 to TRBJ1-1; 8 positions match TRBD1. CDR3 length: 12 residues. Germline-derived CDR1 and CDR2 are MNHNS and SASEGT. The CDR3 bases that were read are TGTGCCAGCAGTGACAGGGGGCCGGAA. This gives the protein CASSDRGPE. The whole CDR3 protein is CASSDRGPEAFF.

The CDR3 loop is CASSEVGGGTGELFF. The sequenced CDR3 bases are TGTGCCAGCAGTGAAGTCGGGGGTGGCACCGGGGAG. The chain is built from TRBV2 and TRBJ2-2; the D gene is possibly TRBD2 (6 bases). The read gets to within 3 residues of the CDR3 end, and the germline J gene fills in the rest. The V and J ends lost 1 base and 4 bases respectively, with 10 bases between them. There are 15 residues in the CDR3. Germline-derived CDR1 and CDR2 are SNHLY and FYNNEI. Using reference TRBV2 and TRBJ2-2 for the parts outside the CDR3, the full variable domain is EPEVTQTPSHQVTQMGQEVILRCVPISNHLYFYWYRQILGQKVEFLVSFYNNEISEKSEIFDDQFSVERPDGSNFTLKIRSTKLEDSAMYFCASSEVGGGTGELFFGEGSRLTVL.

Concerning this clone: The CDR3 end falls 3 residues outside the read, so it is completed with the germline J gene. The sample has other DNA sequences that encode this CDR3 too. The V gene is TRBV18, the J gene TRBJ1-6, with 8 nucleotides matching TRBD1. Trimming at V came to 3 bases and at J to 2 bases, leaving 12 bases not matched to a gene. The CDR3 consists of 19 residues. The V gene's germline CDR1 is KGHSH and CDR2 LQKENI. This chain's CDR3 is CASSPTTGQGLAYNSPLHF. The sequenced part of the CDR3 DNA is TGTGCCAGCTCACCGACTACCGGACAGGGACTGGCCTATAATTCACCC.

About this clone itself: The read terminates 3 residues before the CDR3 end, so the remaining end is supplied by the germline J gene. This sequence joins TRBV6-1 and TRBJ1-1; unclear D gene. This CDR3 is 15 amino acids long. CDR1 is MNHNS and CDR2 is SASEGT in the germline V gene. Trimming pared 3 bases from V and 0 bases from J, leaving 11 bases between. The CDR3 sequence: CASSDEQLMNTEAFF. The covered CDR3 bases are TGTGCCAGCAGTGACGAACAGCTAATGAACACTGAA.

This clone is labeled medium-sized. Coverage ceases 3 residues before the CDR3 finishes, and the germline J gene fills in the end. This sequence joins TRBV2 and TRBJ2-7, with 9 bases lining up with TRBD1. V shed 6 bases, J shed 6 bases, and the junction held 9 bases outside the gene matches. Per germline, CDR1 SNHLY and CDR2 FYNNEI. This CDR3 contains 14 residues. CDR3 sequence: CASRGEQGAGEQYF. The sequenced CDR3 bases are TGTGCCAGCAGGGGGGAACAGGGGGCAGGCGAG. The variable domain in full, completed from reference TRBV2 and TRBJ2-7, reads EPEVTQTPSHQVTQMGQEVILRCVPISNHLYFYWYRQILGQKVEFLVSFYNNEISEKSEIFDDQFSVERPDGSNFTLKIRSTKLEDSAMYFCASRGEQGAGEQYFGPGTRLTVT.

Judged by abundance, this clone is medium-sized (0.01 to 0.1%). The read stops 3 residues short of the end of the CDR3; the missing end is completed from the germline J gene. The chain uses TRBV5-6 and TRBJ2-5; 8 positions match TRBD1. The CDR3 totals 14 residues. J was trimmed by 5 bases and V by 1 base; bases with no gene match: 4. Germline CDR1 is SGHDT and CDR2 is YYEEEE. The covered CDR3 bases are TGTGCCAGCAGCTTGCAGGGGGCGTTGGAGACC. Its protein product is CASSLQGALET. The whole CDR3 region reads CASSLQGALETQYF.

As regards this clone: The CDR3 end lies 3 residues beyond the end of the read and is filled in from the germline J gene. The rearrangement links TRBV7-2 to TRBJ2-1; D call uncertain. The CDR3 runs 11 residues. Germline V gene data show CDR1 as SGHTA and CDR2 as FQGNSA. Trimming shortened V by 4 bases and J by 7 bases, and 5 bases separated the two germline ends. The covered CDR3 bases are TGTGCCAGCAGCTCCCTAAATGAG. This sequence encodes CASSSLNE. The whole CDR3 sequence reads CASSSLNEQFF.

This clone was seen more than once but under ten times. The CDR3 loop reads CASSLERNYGYTF. Incomplete CDR3 DNA: TGTGCCAGCAGCTTAGAGAGGAACTATGGC. The chain uses TRBV7-2 and TRBJ1-2; D is uncertain. The read stops 3 residues short of the end of the CDR3; the missing end is completed from the germline J gene. This CDR3 contains 13 residues. The germline CDR1 and CDR2 sequences are SGHTA and FQGNSA. V was shortened by 1 base and J by 2 bases, with 5 bases between the two germline ends.

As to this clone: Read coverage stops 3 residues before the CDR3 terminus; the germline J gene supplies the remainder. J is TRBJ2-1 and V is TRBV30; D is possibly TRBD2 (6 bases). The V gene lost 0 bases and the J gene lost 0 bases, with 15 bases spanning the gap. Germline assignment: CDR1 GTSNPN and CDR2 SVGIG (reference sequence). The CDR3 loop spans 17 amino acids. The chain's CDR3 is CAWSVGRTGGSYNEQFF. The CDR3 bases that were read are TGTGCCTGGAGTGTGGGGAGGACCGGGGGCTCCTACAATGAG. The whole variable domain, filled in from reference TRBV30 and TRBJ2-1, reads SQTIHQWPATLVQPVGSPLSLECTVEGTSNPNLYWYRQAAGRGLQLLFYSVGIGQISSEVPQNLSASRPQDRQFILSSKKLLLSDSGFYLCAWSVGRTGGSYNEQFFGPGTRLTVL.

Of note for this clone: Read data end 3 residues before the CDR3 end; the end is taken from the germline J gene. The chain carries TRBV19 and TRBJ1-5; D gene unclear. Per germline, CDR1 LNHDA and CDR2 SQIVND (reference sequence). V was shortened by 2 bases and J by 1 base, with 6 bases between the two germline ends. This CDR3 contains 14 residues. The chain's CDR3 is CASSIPLSNQPQHF. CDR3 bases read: TGTGCCAGTAGTATACCCCTCAGCAATCAGCCC.

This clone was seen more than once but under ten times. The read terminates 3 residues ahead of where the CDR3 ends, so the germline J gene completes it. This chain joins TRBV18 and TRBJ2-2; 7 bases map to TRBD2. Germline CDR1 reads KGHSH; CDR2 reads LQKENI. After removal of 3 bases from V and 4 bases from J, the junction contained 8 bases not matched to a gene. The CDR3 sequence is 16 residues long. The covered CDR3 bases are TGTGCCAGCTCACCGGGAGGGGTAACGAGCACCGGGGAG. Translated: CASSPGGVTSTGE. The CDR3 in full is CASSPGGVTSTGELFF.

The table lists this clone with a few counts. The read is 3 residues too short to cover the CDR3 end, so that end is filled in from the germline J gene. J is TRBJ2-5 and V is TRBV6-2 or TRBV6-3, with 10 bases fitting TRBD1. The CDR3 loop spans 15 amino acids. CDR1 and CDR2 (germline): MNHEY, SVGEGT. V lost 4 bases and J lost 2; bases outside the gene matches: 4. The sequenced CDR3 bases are TGTGCCAGCAGTTGGGGACAGGGGACACAAGAGACC. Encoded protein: CASSWGQGTQET. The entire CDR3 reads CASSWGQGTQETQYF.

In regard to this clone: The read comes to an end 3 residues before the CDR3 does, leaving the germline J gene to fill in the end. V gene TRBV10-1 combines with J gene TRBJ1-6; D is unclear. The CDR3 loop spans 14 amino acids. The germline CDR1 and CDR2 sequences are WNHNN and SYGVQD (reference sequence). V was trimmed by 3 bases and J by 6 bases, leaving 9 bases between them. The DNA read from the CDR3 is TGCGCCAGCAGTGAACGACGGGGTAATTCACCC. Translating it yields CASSERRGNSP. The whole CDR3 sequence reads CASSERRGNSPLHF.

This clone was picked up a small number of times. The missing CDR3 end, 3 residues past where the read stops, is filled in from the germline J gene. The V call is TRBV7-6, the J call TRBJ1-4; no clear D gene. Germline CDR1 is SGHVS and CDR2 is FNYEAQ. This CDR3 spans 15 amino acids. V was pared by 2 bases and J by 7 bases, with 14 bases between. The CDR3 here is CASSLNPEGGEKLFF. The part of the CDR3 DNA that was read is TGTGCCAGCAGCTTAAACCCCGAAGGTGGTGAAAAA.

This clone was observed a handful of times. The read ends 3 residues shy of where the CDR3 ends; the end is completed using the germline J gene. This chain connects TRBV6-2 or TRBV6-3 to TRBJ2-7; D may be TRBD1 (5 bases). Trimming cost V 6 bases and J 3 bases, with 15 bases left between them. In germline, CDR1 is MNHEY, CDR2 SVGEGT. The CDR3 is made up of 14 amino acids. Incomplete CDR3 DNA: TGTGCCAGCAGCCGGCGCAGGGATGTCTACGAG. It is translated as CASSRRRDVYE. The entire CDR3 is CASSRRRDVYEQYF.

CDR3 amino acids: CASSRVTGMYQPQHF. The part of the CDR3 DNA that was read is TGTGCCAGTAGTAGGGTAACAGGGATGTATCAGCCC. This rearrangement joins TRBV19 to TRBJ1-5; the D gene is possibly TRBD1 (6 bases). The read is 3 residues too short to cover the CDR3 end, so that end is filled in from the germline J gene. This CDR3 has 15 amino acids. The V gene's germline CDR1 is LNHDA and CDR2 SQIVND (reference sequence). V lost 4 bases and J lost 5, with 15 bases in between.

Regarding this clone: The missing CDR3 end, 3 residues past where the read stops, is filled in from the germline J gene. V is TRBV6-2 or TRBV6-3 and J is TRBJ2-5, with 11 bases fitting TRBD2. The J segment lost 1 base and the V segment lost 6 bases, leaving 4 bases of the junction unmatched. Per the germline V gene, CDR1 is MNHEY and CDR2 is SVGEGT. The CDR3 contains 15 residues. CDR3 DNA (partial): TGTGCCAGCAGACTAGCGGGGGTTAGCCAAGAGACC. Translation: CASRLAGVSQET. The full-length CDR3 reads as CASRLAGVSQETQYF.

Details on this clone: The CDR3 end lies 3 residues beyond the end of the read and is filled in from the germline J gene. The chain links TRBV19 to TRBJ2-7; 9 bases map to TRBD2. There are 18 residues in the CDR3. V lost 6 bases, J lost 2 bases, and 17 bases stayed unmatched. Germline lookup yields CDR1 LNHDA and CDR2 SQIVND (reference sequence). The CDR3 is CASSRKGSGLANPYEQYF. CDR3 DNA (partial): TGTGCCAGTAGCAGGAAGGGGTCCGGACTAGCGAATCCCTACGAG. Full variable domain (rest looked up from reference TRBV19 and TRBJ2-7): DGGITQSPKYLFRKEGQNVTLSCEQNLNHDAMYWYRQDPGQGLRLIYYSQIVNDFQKGDIAEGYSVSREKKESFPLTVTSAQKNPTAFYLCASSRKGSGLANPYEQYFGPGTRLTVT.

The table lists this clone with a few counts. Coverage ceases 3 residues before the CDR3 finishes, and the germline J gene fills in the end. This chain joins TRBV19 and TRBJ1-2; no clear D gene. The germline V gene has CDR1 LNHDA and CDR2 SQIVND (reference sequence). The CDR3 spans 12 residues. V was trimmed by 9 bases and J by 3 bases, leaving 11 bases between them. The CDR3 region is CASKGFYYGYTF. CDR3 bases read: TGTGCCAGCAAAGGGTTTTACTATGGC.

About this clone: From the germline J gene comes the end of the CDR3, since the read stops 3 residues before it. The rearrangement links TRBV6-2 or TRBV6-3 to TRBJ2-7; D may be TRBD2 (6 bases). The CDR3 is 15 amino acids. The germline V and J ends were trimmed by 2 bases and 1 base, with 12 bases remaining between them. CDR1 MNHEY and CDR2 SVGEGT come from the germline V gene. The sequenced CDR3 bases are TGTGCCAGCAGTTACGGAGGGTCATCATCCTACGAG. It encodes CASSYGGSSSYE. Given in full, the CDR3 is CASSYGGSSSYEQYF.